The clone carrying this T cell receptor (beta chain) has just a few counts. This sample is drawn from a study of blood T cell repertoires in COVID-19. Turning to the study itself: Collection of acute and convalescent COVID-19 samples took place in the United States, Italy and Spain.

Measured with immunoSEQ multiplex PCR; TCRdb has only the in-frame clones, and not every one. Counted here are roughly 240,000 clones, roughly 82% occurring once; the ten biggest clones make up around 2%. The V gene's germline CDR1 is LGHDT and CDR2 YNNKEL (reference sequence). This CDR3 is 18 amino acids long. V shed 0 bases and J 3 bases; nucleotides not matched to a gene: 8. This sequence joins TRBV3-1 (or the pseudogene TRBV3-2) and TRBJ2-7, with 13 bases aligning to TRBD2. The sequenced sample was PBMCs or T cells enriched from blood (not recorded which). This clonotype originated in a woman aged 45-65 years who had recovered from COVID-19. The DNA for the CDR3 is TGTGCCAGCAGCCAAGATCGTGGCGGGACTAGCGGGGTCTACGAGCAGTACTTC. Translating it yields CASSQDRGGTSGVYEQYF.